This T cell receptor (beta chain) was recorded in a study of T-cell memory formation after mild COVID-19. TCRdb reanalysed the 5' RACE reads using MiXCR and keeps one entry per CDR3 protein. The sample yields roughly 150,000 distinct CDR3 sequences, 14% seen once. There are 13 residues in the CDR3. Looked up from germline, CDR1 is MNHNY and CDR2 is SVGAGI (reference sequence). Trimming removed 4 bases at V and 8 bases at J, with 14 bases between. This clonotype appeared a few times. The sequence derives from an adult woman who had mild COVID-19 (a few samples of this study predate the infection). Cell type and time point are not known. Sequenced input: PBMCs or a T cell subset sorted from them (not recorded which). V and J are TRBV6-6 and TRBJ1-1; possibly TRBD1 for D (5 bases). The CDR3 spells CASSWVEGIEAFF. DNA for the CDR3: TGTGCCAGCAGTTGGGTCGAGGGGATCGAAGCTTTCTTT.